The 10 T cell receptor beta chains listed next were all sequenced from one sample in a study of cytomegalovirus exposure and HLA in healthy donors. The PCR contained 60 Vbeta and 13 Jbeta primers. Assay used: immunoSEQ multiplex PCR; TCRdb lists only in-frame clones, some missing. The sample lists 150,000 to 200,000 clones; 75% were seen once. The sample taken for sequencing was PBMCs. Receptors were obtained from a male donor in good health and CMV-seronegative.

This clone occurred a few times. This sequence joins TRBV27 and TRBJ2-2; 11 bases fit TRBD2. This CDR3 has 15 amino acids. The junction had 7 bases not matched to a gene; V was cut back by 7 bases and J by 6 bases. Germline lookup yields CDR1 MNHEY and CDR2 SMNVEV (reference sequence). The CDR3: CASIYSGGAAGELFF. The CDR3 DNA sequence: TGTGCCAGCATCTATAGCGGGGGGGCCGCCGGGGAGCTGTTTTTT.

V is TRBV10-3 and J is TRBJ1-2; TRBD1 matches at 9 bases. After removal of 4 bases from V and 3 bases from J, the junction contained 0 bases not matched to a gene. CDR1 ENHRY and CDR2 SYGVKD come from the germline V gene. This CDR3 comprises 13 residues. The CDR3 loop reads CAISGQGDYGYTF. In DNA, the CDR3 is TGTGCCATCAGTGGACAGGGGGACTATGGCTACACCTTC.

V gene TRBV15 combines with J gene TRBJ2-5; a possible D gene is TRBD1 (6 bases). The J call is uncertain, as TRBJ2-7 better fits the DNA end. The CDR3 totals 15 residues. Per the germline V gene, CDR1 is LNHNV and CDR2 is YYDKDF (reference sequence). The CDR3 region has the DNA TGTGCCACCAGCAAACAGGGAGATTTTGCCTACGAGCAGTACTTC. It encodes CATSKQGDFAYEQYF.

About this clone itself: Distinct nucleotide sequences in the sample also encode this CDR3. The J gene is TRBJ2-1, the V gene TRBV7-3; the match to TRBD2 covers 7 bases. Trimming took 0 bases from V and 1 from J; bases not matched to a gene: 0. The CDR3 contains 15 residues. The V gene's germline CDR1 is SGHTA and CDR2 FQGTGA. The CDR3 DNA follows: TGTGCCAGCAGCTTAACGGGGGGGTCCTACAATGAGCAGTTCTTC. Its translation: CASSLTGGSYNEQFF. Filled out from reference TRBV7-3 and TRBJ2-1, the complete variable domain reads GAGVSQTPSNKVTEKGKYVELRCDPISGHTALYWYRQSLGQGPEFLIYFQGTGAADDSGLPNDRFFAVRPEGSVSTLKIQRTERGDSAVYLCASSLTGGSYNEQFFGPGTRLTVL.

This clone turned up a few times. The V gene is TRBV6-5, the J gene TRBJ1-4; perhaps TRBD1 as D (5 bases). The CDR3 spans 12 residues. V shed 8 bases and J shed 8 bases, with 12 bases lying between them. CDR1 MNHEY and CDR2 SVGAGI come from the germline V gene. CDR3 DNA: TGTGCCAGCGCAGGGCGATGGGAAAAACTGTTTTTT. It codes for CASAGRWEKLFF.

This sequence joins TRBV6-1 and TRBJ1-6, with D maybe TRBD1 (5 bases). The CDR3 extends over 13 amino acids. CDR1 and CDR2 from the germline V gene are MNHNS and SASEGT. Deletions cut 5 bases from V and 4 bases from J, with 6 bases between. CDR3 loop: CASSRQYNSPLHF. CDR3 DNA sequence: TGTGCCAGCAGTAGACAGTATAATTCACCCCTCCACTTT.

This clone was observed a single time. The V call is TRBV30, the J call TRBJ1-4; possibly TRBD1 for D (6 bases). The germline V gene has CDR1 GTSNPN and CDR2 SVGIG (reference sequence). Trimming left V 4 bases short and J 0 bases short, with 12 bases between. CDR3 length equals 15 residues. As DNA, the CDR3 is TGTGCCTGGAAGATAGGACAGTCAACTAATGAAAAACTGTTTTTT. This sequence encodes CAWKIGQSTNEKLFF.

The V and J genes are TRBV9 and TRBJ1-2; D is unresolved. The V end lost 4 bases, the J end lost 4 bases, and 20 bases lay between the germline ends. Looked up from germline, CDR1 is SGDLS and CDR2 is YYNGEE. There are 16 residues in the CDR3. The chain's CDR3 is CASSLRPGAGTYGYTF. The CDR3 nucleotides are TGTGCCAGCAGCCTCCGCCCGGGAGCAGGTACCTATGGCTACACCTTC.

J is TRBJ1-3 and V is TRBV6-4; D uncertain. The CDR3 has 11 amino acids. V was trimmed by 8 bases and J by 9 bases, leaving 11 bases between them. Germline CDR1 MRHNA, CDR2 SNTAGT. The DNA for the CDR3 is TGTGCCAGCGTCTATTGGTGCACCATATATTTT. It specifies CASVYWCTIYF.

This CDR3 reads CASSEGRFAYEQYF. Here the CDR3 DNA reads TGTGCCAGCAGTGAGGGCAGGTTCGCCTACGAGCAGTACTTC. The chain joins TRBV25-1 to TRBJ2-7; D not certain. Deletions cut 3 bases from V and 2 bases from J, with 11 bases between. CDR1 and CDR2 (germline): MGHDK, SYGVNS. The CDR3 totals 14 residues.